The 17 T cell receptor beta chains below were found in one sample sequenced in a study of vaccination effects on CD4 cells after COVID-19. Antigen-specific CD4+ T cells expanded by the ViraFEST assay with viral peptide pools were then sequenced. Once cultured for 10 to 11 days, the cells underwent separation to obtain CD4+ T cells. Absence of prior SARS-CoV-2 infection characterized the vaccine recipients, who showed negative nucleocapsid antibodies. The repertoire was sequenced with immunoSEQ multiplex PCR; TCRdb's copy has only in-frame clones and lacks some. The sample holds 62,000 or so clones; 75% to 90% are singletons and the top ten take more than 9%. These receptors' targets are unknown. This specimen consisted of CD4+ T cells from PBMCs cultured with SARS-CoV-2 spike peptides, obtained before COVID-19 vaccination. These receptors all come from a human donor who received a COVID-19 vaccine.

Comment on this clone: Other DNA sequences from this sample encode an identical CDR3 as well. The rearrangement joins TRBV20-1 to TRBJ2-1, with D maybe TRBD1 (5 bases). The CDR3 contains 11 residues. Germline values: CDR1 DFQATT, CDR2 SNEGSKA (reference sequence). With 6 bases removed from V and 2 bases from J, the gap between germline ends came to 5 bases. The DNA for the CDR3 is TGCAGTGCCAGGGCCTACAATGAGCAGTTCTTC. It codes for CSARAYNEQFF.

This clone was detected a few times. This chain links TRBV5-1 with TRBJ1-2; D may be TRBD1 (6 bases). Trimming shortened V by 4 bases and J by 4 bases, and 11 bases separated the two germline ends. Per germline, CDR1 SGHRS and CDR2 YFSETQ. The CDR3 length is 13 residues. The CDR3 here is CASSGGHLYGYTF. The CDR3, as DNA: TGCGCCAGCAGCGGGGGACACCTCTATGGCTACACCTTC. Variable domain in full (rest from reference TRBV5-1 and TRBJ1-2): KAGVTQTPRYLIKTRGQQVTLSCSPISGHRSVSWYQQTPGQGLQFLFEYFSETQRNKGNFPGRFSGRQFSNSRSEMNVSTLELGDSALYLCASSGGHLYGYTFGSGTRLTVV.

The chain carries TRBV15 and TRBJ2-3; 10 positions agree with TRBD2. CDR1 LNHNV and CDR2 YYDKDF come from the germline V gene (reference sequence). This CDR3 spans 17 amino acids. V gave up 2 bases and J gave up 4 bases; unmatched junction bases: 9. The CDR3 is CATSRSNYLAGADTQYF. Written as DNA, the CDR3 is TGTGCCACCAGCAGATCGAATTACCTAGCGGGGGCAGATACGCAGTATTTT. Filled out from reference TRBV15 and TRBJ2-3, the complete variable domain reads DAMVIQNPRYQVTQFGKPVTLSCSQTLNHNVMYWYQQKSSQAPKLLFHYYDKDFNNEADTPDNFQSRRPNTSFCFLDIRSPGLGDTAMYLCATSRSNYLAGADTQYFGPGTRLTVL.

V and J are TRBV5-1 and TRBJ1-4; D is perhaps TRBD1 (6 bases). The germline V and J ends were trimmed by 7 bases and 7 bases, with 20 bases remaining between them. Germline lookup yields CDR1 SGHRS and CDR2 YFSETQ. The CDR3 loop spans 15 amino acids. The CDR3 spells CASRNSGHEAEKLFF. DNA of the CDR3: TGCGCCAGCCGGAATTCGGGACACGAGGCTGAAAAACTGTTTTTT.

J is TRBJ2-2 and V is TRBV19, with a weak D call TRBD1 (5 bases). CDR3 length: 14 residues. The germline V and J ends were trimmed by 3 bases and 5 bases, with 10 bases remaining between them. The germline V gene encodes CDR1 LNHDA and CDR2 SQIVND (reference sequence). CDR3 DNA: TGTGCCAGTAGTATGGGTGGGGCAACCGGGGAGCTGTTTTTT. Encoded protein: CASSMGGATGELFF.

V gene TRBV19 combines with J gene TRBJ2-3, with 10 bases aligning to TRBD2. The CDR3 contains 13 residues. Germline-derived CDR1 and CDR2 are LNHDA and SQIVND (reference sequence). Trimming removed 4 bases from V and 7 bases from J; junction bases left unmatched: 2. As DNA, the CDR3 is TGTGCCAGTAGTACACTAGCGGGGTATACGCAGTATTTT. Translating gives CASSTLAGYTQYF.

The chain carries TRBV7-8 and TRBJ2-7; 8 bases agree with TRBD1. Trimming cost V 4 bases and J 5 bases; bases outside gene matches: 10. The CDR3 is 15 residues long. Germline V gene lookup returns CDR1 SGHVS and CDR2 FQNEAQ. CDR3 sequence reads: CASSSEATGVNEQYV. The CDR3 nucleotides are TGTGCCAGCAGCTCCGAAGCGACAGGGGTTAACGAGCAGTACGTC.

The CDR3 nucleotides are TGTGCCAGCAGGGCCCTCCCCAATGAAAAACTGTTTTTT. Translation gives CASRALPNEKLFF. The gene calls are TRBV2 and TRBJ1-4; D unresolved. The CDR3 has 13 residues. Looked up from germline, CDR1 is SNHLY and CDR2 is FYNNEI. The V end lost 6 bases, the J end lost 5 bases, and 10 bases lay between the germline ends.

The chain employs TRBV6-2 or TRBV6-3 and TRBJ1-6, with a weak D call TRBD1 (5 bases). The V end lost 0 bases, the J end lost 7 bases, and 13 bases lay between the germline ends. The CDR3 covers 16 residues. CDR1 and CDR2 from the germline V gene are MNHEY and SVGEGT. Here the CDR3 reads CASSYSTDSPNSPLHF. Here the CDR3 DNA reads TGTGCCAGCAGTTACTCGACCGACAGTCCCAATTCACCCCTCCACTTT.

The gene calls are TRBV7-9 and TRBJ2-2; D is unresolved. The germline V gene encodes CDR1 SEHNR and CDR2 FQNEAQ (reference sequence). The CDR3 has 11 residues. V lost 3 bases and J 5 bases, leaving 1 base between the germline ends. The CDR3 coding sequence is TGTGCCAGCAGCTTTACCGGGGAGCTGTTTTTT. Translating it yields CASSFTGELFF.

This clone showed up just once. The chain carries TRBV6-5 and TRBJ1-4, with a tentative D call TRBD1 (6 bases). The ends were cut back, 8 bases at V and 7 bases at J, with 14 bases in the middle. From germline, CDR1 is MNHEY and CDR2 SVGAGI. The CDR3 runs to 13 residues. The DNA for the CDR3 is TGTGCCAGCGCCTGGGGGGCGGGTGAAAAACTGTTTTTT. Its protein is CASAWGAGEKLFF.

The chain uses TRBV9 and TRBJ2-5; 9 nucleotides line up with TRBD1. V trimming: 0 bases; J trimming: 4 bases; junction bases outside the gene matches: 7. Germline V lookup: CDR1 SGDLS, CDR2 YYNGEE. This CDR3 is 16 amino acids long. CDR3 loop: CASSVDGTGLSETQYF. In DNA, the CDR3 is TGTGCCAGCAGCGTAGATGGGACAGGGTTATCAGAGACCCAGTACTTC.

V gene TRBV9 combines with J gene TRBJ1-4; D might be TRBD1 (6 bases). V gave up 5 bases and J gave up 5 bases, with 10 bases separating them. The CDR3 loop spans 13 amino acids. CDR1 SGDLS and CDR2 YYNGEE come from the germline V gene. The CDR3 here is CASSYDRNEKLFF. The CDR3 nucleotides read TGTGCCAGCAGTTACGACAGGAATGAAAAACTGTTTTTT. Full variable domain (rest looked up from reference TRBV9 and TRBJ1-4): DSGVTQTPKHLITATGQRVTLRCSPRSGDLSVYWYQQSLDQGLQFLIQYYNGEERAKGNILERFSAQQFPDLHSELNLSSLELGDSALYFCASSYDRNEKLFFGSGTQLSVL.

This chain links TRBV3-1 (or the pseudogene TRBV3-2) with TRBJ2-3, with 9 bases fitting TRBD1. Germline values: CDR1 LGHDT, CDR2 YNNKEL (reference sequence). The CDR3 spans 13 residues. V was clipped by 4 bases and J by 4 bases; unmatched bases: 0. CDR3 nucleotide sequence: TGTGCCAGCAGCCGGACAGGGGCAGATACGCAGTATTTT. It yields the protein CASSRTGADTQYF.

The rearrangement joins TRBV5-1 to TRBJ1-1; D is unclear. Trimming stripped 2 bases from V and 4 bases from J, with 9 bases between. Germline CDR1 reads SGHRS; CDR2 reads YFSETQ. The CDR3 extends over 13 amino acids. CDR3 in DNA: TGCGCCAGCAGCTTAGGGCCGCTCACTGAAGCTTTCTTT. It is translated as CASSLGPLTEAFF.

This chain joins TRBV7-5 and TRBJ1-2. TRBV7-5 is described as a pseudogene. The CDR3 covers 13 residues. The CDR3 bases are TGTGCCAGAAGCCTGAGGGGTAACTATGGCTACACCTTC. Its protein is CARSLRGNYGYTF.

The genes are TRBV2 and TRBJ2-2; the match to TRBD1 covers 9 bases. Unmatched junction bases numbered 9, after V lost 9 bases and J lost 4 bases. The CDR3 has 15 residues. Germline CDR1 SNHLY, CDR2 FYNNEI. CDR3 region: CASLKGQGGTGELFF. DNA of the CDR3: TGTGCCAGTTTAAAGGGACAGGGAGGCACCGGGGAGCTGTTTTTT. Using reference TRBV2 and TRBJ2-2 for the parts outside the CDR3, the full variable domain is EPEVTQTPSHQVTQMGQEVILRCVPISNHLYFYWYRQILGQKVEFLVSFYNNEISEKSEIFDDQFSVERPDGSNFTLKIRSTKLEDSAMYFCASLKGQGGTGELFFGEGSRLTVL.